The rows below give T cell receptor beta chains drawn from one sample of a study of T-cell memory formation after mild COVID-19. MiXCR was run by TCRdb on the 5' RACE reads, yielding one entry per CDR3 protein. The table shows nearly 250,000 distinct CDR3 sequences, with roughly 14% occurring only once. The sample taken for sequencing was PBMCs or a T cell subset sorted from them (not recorded which). These receptors were taken from an adult woman who had mild COVID-19 (a few samples of this study predate the infection). Cell type and time point are not known. The CDR3 runs from the conserved cysteine through the conserved F or W. The D gene is left open where the match is weak. The size of a clone is reported for some rows only, either as once, few or many, or as a class for expanded clones.

CDR3: CATSDSRFGRFSSYEQYF
DNA: TGTGCCACCAGTGATTCCCGTTTCGGGCGTTTTAGCTCCTACGAGCAGTACTTC
size: few
D: NA
V: TRBV24-1
J: TRBJ2-7

CDR3: CASSTFMRQGTNTEAFF
DNA: TGTGCCAGCAGCACCTTCATGCGACAGGGGACTAACACTGAAGCTTTCTTT
size: NA
D: TRBD1
V: TRBV27
J: TRBJ1-1

CDR3: CAISDQGTQETQYF
DNA: TGTGCCATCAGTGATCAGGGGACCCAAGAGACCCAGTACTTC
size: few
D: NA
V: TRBV10-3
J: TRBJ2-5

CDR3: CASTPGGLGTEAFF
DNA: TGTGCCAGCACTCCAGGGGGCTTGGGCACTGAAGCTTTCTTT
size: NA
D: TRBD1
V: TRBV27
J: TRBJ1-1

CDR3: CASSLKDRPNEKLFF
DNA: TGTGCCAGCAGCTTAAAGGACAGACCTAATGAAAAACTGTTTTTT
size: NA
D: NA
V: TRBV5-6
J: TRBJ1-4

CDR3: CASSQGTSGRMDTQYF
DNA: TGTGCCAGCAGCCAAGGGACTAGCGGGCGGATGGATACGCAGTATTTT
size: NA
D: TRBD2
V: TRBV3-1
J: TRBJ2-3

CDR3: CASSFDRDEQFF
DNA: TGTGCCAGCAGTTTCGACCGCGATGAGCAGTTCTTC
size: few
D: NA
V: TRBV6-5
J: TRBJ2-1

CDR3: CASSYRKPYEQYF
DNA: TGTGCCAGCAGTTACAGGAAACCCTACGAGCAGTACTTC
size: NA
D: NA
V: TRBV6-5
J: TRBJ2-7

CDR3: CASSRGLASEQYF
DNA: TGTGCCAGCTCTAGGGGACTAGCGTCCGAGCAGTACTTC
size: NA
D: TRBD2
V: TRBV7-2
J: TRBJ2-7

CDR3: CASSSDMMNTEAFF
DNA: TGTGCCAGCAGCAGTGACATGATGAACACTGAAGCTTTCTTT
size: few
D: NA
V: TRBV5-5
J: TRBJ1-1